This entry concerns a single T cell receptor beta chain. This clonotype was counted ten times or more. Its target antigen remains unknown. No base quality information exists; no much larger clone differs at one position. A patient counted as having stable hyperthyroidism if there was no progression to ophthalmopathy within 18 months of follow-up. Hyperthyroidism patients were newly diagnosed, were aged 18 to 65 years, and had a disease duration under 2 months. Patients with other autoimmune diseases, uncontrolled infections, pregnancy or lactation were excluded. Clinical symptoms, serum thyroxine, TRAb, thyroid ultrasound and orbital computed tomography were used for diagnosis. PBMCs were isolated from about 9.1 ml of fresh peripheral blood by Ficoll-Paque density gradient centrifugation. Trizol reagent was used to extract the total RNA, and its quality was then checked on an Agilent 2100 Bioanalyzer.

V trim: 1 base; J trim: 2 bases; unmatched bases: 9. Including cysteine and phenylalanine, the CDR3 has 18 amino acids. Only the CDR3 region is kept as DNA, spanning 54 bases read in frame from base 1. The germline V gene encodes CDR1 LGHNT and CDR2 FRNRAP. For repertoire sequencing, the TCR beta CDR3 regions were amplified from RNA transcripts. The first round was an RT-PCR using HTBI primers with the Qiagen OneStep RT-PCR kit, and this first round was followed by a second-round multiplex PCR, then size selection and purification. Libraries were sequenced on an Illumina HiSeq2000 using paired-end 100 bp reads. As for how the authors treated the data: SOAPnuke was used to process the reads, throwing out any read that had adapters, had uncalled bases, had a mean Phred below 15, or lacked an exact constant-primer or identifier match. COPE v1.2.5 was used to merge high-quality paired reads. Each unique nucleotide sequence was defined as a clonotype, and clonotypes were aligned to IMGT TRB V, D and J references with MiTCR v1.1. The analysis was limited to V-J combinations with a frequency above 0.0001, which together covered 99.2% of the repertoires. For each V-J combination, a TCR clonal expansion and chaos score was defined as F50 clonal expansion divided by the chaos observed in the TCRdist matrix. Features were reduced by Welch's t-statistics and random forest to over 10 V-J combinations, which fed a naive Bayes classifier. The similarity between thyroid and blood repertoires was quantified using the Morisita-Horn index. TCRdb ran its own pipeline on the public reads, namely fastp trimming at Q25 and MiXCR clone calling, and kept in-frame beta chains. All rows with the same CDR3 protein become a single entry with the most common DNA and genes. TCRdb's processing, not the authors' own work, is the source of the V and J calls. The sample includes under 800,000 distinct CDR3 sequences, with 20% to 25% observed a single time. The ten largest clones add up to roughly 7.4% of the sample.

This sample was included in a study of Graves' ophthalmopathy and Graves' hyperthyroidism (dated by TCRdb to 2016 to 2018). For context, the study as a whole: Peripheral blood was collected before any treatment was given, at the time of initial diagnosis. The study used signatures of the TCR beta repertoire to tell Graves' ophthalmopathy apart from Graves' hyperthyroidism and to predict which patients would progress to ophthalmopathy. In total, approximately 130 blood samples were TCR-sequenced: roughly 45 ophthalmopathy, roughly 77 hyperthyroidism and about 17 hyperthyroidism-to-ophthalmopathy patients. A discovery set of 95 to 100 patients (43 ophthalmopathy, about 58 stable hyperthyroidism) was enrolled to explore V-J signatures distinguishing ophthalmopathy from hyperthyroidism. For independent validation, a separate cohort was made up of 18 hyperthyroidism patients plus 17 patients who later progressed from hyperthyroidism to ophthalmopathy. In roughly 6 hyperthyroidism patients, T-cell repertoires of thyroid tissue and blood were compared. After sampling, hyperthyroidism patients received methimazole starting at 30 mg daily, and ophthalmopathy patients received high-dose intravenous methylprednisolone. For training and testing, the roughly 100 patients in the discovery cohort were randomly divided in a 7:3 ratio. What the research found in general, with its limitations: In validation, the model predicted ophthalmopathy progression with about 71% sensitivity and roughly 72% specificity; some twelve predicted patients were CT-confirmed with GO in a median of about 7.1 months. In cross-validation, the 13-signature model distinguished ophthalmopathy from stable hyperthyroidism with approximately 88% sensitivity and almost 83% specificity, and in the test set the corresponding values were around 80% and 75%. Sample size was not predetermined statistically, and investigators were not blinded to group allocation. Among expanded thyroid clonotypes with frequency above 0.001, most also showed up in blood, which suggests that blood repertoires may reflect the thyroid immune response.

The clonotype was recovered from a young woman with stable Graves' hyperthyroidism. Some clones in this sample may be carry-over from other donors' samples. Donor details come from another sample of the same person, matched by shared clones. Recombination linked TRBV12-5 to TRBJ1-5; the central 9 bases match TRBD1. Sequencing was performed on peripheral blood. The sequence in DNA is TGTGCTAGTGGTTTGGCTTACAGGGGGCAGTCGGGCAATCAGCCCCAGCATTTT. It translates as CASGLAYRGQSGNQPQHF.